This T cell receptor beta chain was found in a study of blood T cell repertoires in COVID-19. Authors' data handling: By means of reference gene primer amplification, nucleated cell counts were estimated. Profiled with immunoSEQ multiplex PCR; TCRdb holds only in-frame clones, not every one. Clone size and the V and J calls come from that table; the DNA yielded D and trimming. The table includes about 47,000 clones, 88% detected once. This clone is a singleton in its sample. Trimming left V 5 bases short and J 5 bases short, with 10 bases between. Germline lookup yields CDR1 KGHSH and CDR2 LQKENI. CDR3 length equals 12 residues.

The sequence derives from a man aged 50 or older with active COVID-19. The material sequenced was peripheral blood. The V and J genes are TRBV18 and TRBJ2-7; D not certain. The CDR3 nucleotides are TGTGCCAGCTCATTTCTCGGAGACGAGCAGTACTTC. It specifies CASSFLGDEQYF.